The TCR beta chain under discussion was sequenced for a study of cytomegalovirus exposure and HLA in healthy donors. The repertoire was sequenced with immunoSEQ multiplex PCR; TCRdb's copy has only in-frame clones and lacks some. The table shows over 60,000 clones, with roughly 96% occurring only once. Regarding this clone: As yet, its antigen is unknown.

V was clipped by 4 bases and J by 6 bases; unmatched bases: 5. Germline V gene data show CDR1 as LNHDA and CDR2 as SQIVND (reference sequence). The CDR3 consists of 15 residues. Points from the study as a whole: Many donors carried some public TCRs, although rarity characterized most TCR sequences. Accounts indicate the classifier identified cytomegalovirus status with strong specificity and sensitivity. Associated with cytomegalovirus, according to the listing, were around 160 TCR beta chains.

V is TRBV19 and J is TRBJ1-6; the match to TRBD1 covers 8 bases. Sequencing was carried out using PBMCs. The receptor was derived from a man younger than 30 in good health and CMV-seronegative. The CDR3 sequence is CASSTGQGVNSPLHF. The CDR3 DNA sequence: TGTGCCAGTAGTACCGGACAGGGAGTTAATTCACCCCTCCACTTT.